There are many counts of the clone carrying this T cell receptor (beta chain). What it recognizes is unknown. This specimen comes from a study of post-analysis software for immune sequencing data. Looking at the study overall: Disease courses included relapsing-remitting, secondary progressive and progressive-relapsing multiple sclerosis. Overall study results and limits: Among multiple sclerosis patients, normalized Chao1 diversity was significantly below that of controls. Samples made in the same batch grouped tightly together by F measure. In patients, TRBV5-6, TRBV5-1 and TRBV20-1 belonged to five TRBV segments found more frequently than in controls.

Trimming left V 5 bases short and J 5 bases short, with 15 bases between. The length of the CDR3 is 14 residues. CDR1 is SGHTA and CDR2 is FQGNSA in the germline V gene. cDNA libraries of TCR beta carried unique molecular identifiers. TCRdb passed the PCR reads through MiXCR, listing each CDR3 protein once. This table holds about 260,000 distinct CDR3 sequences, 35% to 40% found once. This receptor was identified in a girl between 10 and 17 years old with multiple sclerosis. This chain joins TRBV7-2 and TRBJ2-5, with D perhaps being TRBD1 or TRBD2 (5 bases each). Sequenced material: blood. In DNA form, the CDR3 reads TGTGCCAGCAGCCCCTCACGGGGCCTGGAGACCCAGTACTTC. Its translation is CASSPSRGLETQYF. Looking up the rest from reference TRBV7-2 and TRBJ2-5 gives the full variable domain: GAGVSQSPSNKVTEKGKDVELRCDPISGHTALYWYRQSLGQGLEFLIYFQGNSAPDKSGLPSDRFSAERTGGSVSTLTIQRTQQEDSAVYLCASSPSRGLETQYFGPGTRLLVL.